These 27 T cell receptor beta chains originate from one sample sequenced in a study of blood T cells in healthy people across ages. Together with a sample-barcoded 5' primer, a J-beta primer mix was included in a second PCR lasting roughly 6 to 12 cycles. TCRdb reprocessed the 5' RACE reads with MiXCR, giving one entry per CDR3 protein. The sample has 1.6 million or so distinct CDR3 sequences; roughly 32% are singletons. Sequencing input: blood. These receptor sequences come from a young woman in good health.

The chain carries TRBV4-1 and TRBJ1-2; tentatively, D is TRBD1 (5 bases). Trimming took off 0 bases at V and 4 bases at J, with 18 bases between the two ends. CDR3 length: 17 residues. Germline V gene data show CDR1 as MGHRA and CDR2 as YSYEKL. CDR3 nucleotide sequence: TGCGCCAGCAGCCAAGAAGGGGCCACCCTCGCCCTCTATGGCTACACCTTC. It specifies CASSQEGATLALYGYTF.

There are a few counts of this clonotype. The gene calls are TRBV12-3 or TRBV12-4 and TRBJ2-7, with D possibly being TRBD1 or TRBD2 (5 bases each). The CDR3 is made up of 14 amino acids. The ends were cut back, 5 bases at V and 7 bases at J, with 18 bases in the middle. The CDR3 here is CASSLGRLLREQYF. CDR3 DNA sequence: TGTGCCAGCAGTCTGGGACGGCTCCTACGGGAGCAGTACTTC.

The V call is TRBV20-1, the J call TRBJ1-2; 7 nucleotides match TRBD1. Germline CDR1 and CDR2: DFQATT and SNEGSKA (reference sequence). V was pared by 2 bases and J by 4 bases, with 7 bases of the junction left unmatched. The CDR3 covers 14 residues. The CDR3 DNA sequence: TGCAGTGCTAGACACACAGGGGCCATCTATGGCTACACCTTC. Protein: CSARHTGAIYGYTF.

This clonotype showed up just a few times. The V and J genes are TRBV28 and TRBJ2-5, with D unresolved. The CDR3 has 16 amino acids. Trimming took 6 bases from V and 2 from J, leaving 19 bases between them. Germline V gene lookup returns CDR1 MDHEN and CDR2 SYDVKM. CDR3 region: CASSRSYSSAQETQYF. The CDR3 DNA sequence: TGTGCCAGCAGCCGCTCCTACTCGTCTGCGCAAGAGACCCAGTACTTC.

A word on this clonotype: At one boundary the junction diverges from the germline segment, which might be a read error. The rearrangement links TRBV28 to TRBJ1-2; TRBD1 matches 7 bases. The CDR3 sequence is 13 residues long. Germline V CDR1 and CDR2: MDHEN, SYDVKM. The CDR3 is CASGLGQTRGYTF. In nucleotides, the CDR3 is TGTGCCAGCGGTTTGGGACAGACTCGGGGCTACACCTTC.

The gene calls are TRBV29-1 and TRBJ1-1; no clear D gene. The germline V gene has CDR1 SQVTM and CDR2 ANQGSEA. The CDR3 runs 12 residues. V shed 5 bases and J shed 0 bases, with 7 bases lying between them. The CDR3 DNA is TGCAGCGTTTTTCTGCTGAACACTGAAGCTTTCTTT. Its protein is CSVFLLNTEAFF.

A few counts support this clonotype. The chain combines TRBV20-1 with TRBJ2-1; TRBD2 matches at 8 bases. Germline CDR1 DFQATT, CDR2 SNEGSKA (reference sequence). The CDR3 consists of 16 residues. V lost 1 base and J lost 9; bases outside the gene matches: 14. The CDR3, as DNA: TGCAGTGCTAGAGCGCTAGCGGGCCATACCCTGGGTGAGCAGTTCTTC. Amino acid sequence: CSARALAGHTLGEQFF.

This chain joins TRBV30 and TRBJ2-2; D unresolved. The CDR3 is 14 residues long. Germline CDR1 is GTSNPN and CDR2 is SVGIG (reference sequence). V shed 2 bases and J shed 3 bases, with 10 bases lying between them. In DNA, the CDR3 is TGTGCCTGGAGTAAGGTGGTCCACACCGGGGAGCTGTTTTTT. It specifies CAWSKVVHTGELFF.

The table lists this clonotype with a few counts. The gene calls are TRBV28 and TRBJ2-7, with 10 positions matching TRBD2. Germline CDR1 MDHEN, CDR2 SYDVKM. The CDR3 extends over 16 amino acids. V lost 3 bases and J lost 0; bases outside the gene matches: 5. The CDR3 nucleotides read TGTGCCAGCAGTTTCGCTAGCGGGAGCCCCTCCTACGAGCAGTACTTC. Amino acids: CASSFASGSPSYEQYF.

This chain links TRBV9 with TRBJ1-5; D ambiguous. Per germline, CDR1 SGDLS and CDR2 YYNGEE. V gave up 3 bases and J gave up 0 bases, with 10 bases separating them. This CDR3 is built from 15 residues. Here the CDR3 reads CASSEAGYSNQPQHF. The DNA of the CDR3 is TGTGCCAGCAGCGAGGCCGGTTATAGCAATCAGCCCCAGCATTTT.

This clonotype was recorded a few times. The chain employs TRBV6-5 and TRBJ2-3; TRBD2 matches at 10 bases. The CDR3 loop spans 17 amino acids. V shed 8 bases, J shed 4 bases, and the junction held 15 bases outside the gene matches. Germline CDR1 reads MNHEY; CDR2 reads SVGAGI. CDR3 nucleotide sequence: TGTGCCAGCCGATTACAAGCGGGAGGGACGGAATCAGATACGCAGTATTTT. Its translation: CASRLQAGGTESDTQYF.

Details on this clonotype: A single base separates this from a much larger clone, so it may be a read error. The V and J genes are TRBV29-1 and TRBJ2-1; the D is unclear. The end of the DNA aligns better with TRBJ2-7, so the J call may be wrong. The CDR3 is made up of 14 amino acids. Germline V lookup: CDR1 SQVTM, CDR2 ANQGSEA. The CDR3 loop is CSLRIEMRYNEQYF. In nucleotides, the CDR3 is TGCAGCCTTAGGATAGAGATGAGGTACAATGAGCAGTACTTC.

At least ten counts were recorded for this clonotype. The chain carries TRBV5-1 and TRBJ2-5; possible D gene TRBD1, 5 bases. V gave up 4 bases and J gave up 4 bases, with 11 bases separating them. This CDR3 has 13 residues. Germline CDR1 and CDR2: SGHRS and YFSETQ. In DNA form, the CDR3 reads TGCGCCAGCAGCATCGGACAAGGAGAGACCCAGTACTTC. As protein: CASSIGQGETQYF.

The rearrangement uses TRBV28 and TRBJ2-1, with D hard to call. Trimming left V 10 bases short and J 5 bases short, with 6 bases between. The CDR3 sequence is 10 residues long. From germline, CDR1 is MDHEN and CDR2 SYDVKM. For the CDR3, the DNA is TGTGCCACCTCAGACAATGAGCAGTTCTTC. It specifies CATSDNEQFF. The variable domain in full, completed from reference TRBV28 and TRBJ2-1, reads DVKVTQSSRYLVKRTGEKVFLECVQDMDHENMFWYRQDPGLGLRLIYFSYDVKMKEKGDIPEGYSVSREKKERFSLILESASTNQTSMYLCATSDNEQFFGPGTRLTVL.

The chain uses TRBV14 and TRBJ2-7, with D tentatively TRBD1 (6 bases). The CDR3 is made up of 14 amino acids. The V and J ends lost 1 base and 7 bases respectively, with 14 bases between them. CDR1 and CDR2 from the germline V gene are SGHDN and FVKESK. The CDR3 protein is CASSQVVGAGEQYF. Here the CDR3 DNA reads TGTGCCAGCAGCCAAGTGGTGGGGGCAGGAGAGCAGTACTTC.

This clonotype has more than one count but fewer than ten. The gene calls are TRBV27 and TRBJ2-7; 8 bases agree with TRBD2. V trimming: 2 bases; J trimming: 2 bases; junction bases outside the gene matches: 5. The germline V gene has CDR1 MNHEY and CDR2 SMNVEV (reference sequence). The CDR3 is 15 amino acids. The CDR3 DNA reads TGTGCCAGCAGTTTAGGTAGCGGGACGACCTACGAGCAGTACTTC. Its protein is CASSLGSGTTYEQYF.

The chain is built from TRBV27 and TRBJ2-5; 7 nucleotides line up with TRBD1. Trimming took 10 bases from V and 4 from J; bases not matched to a gene: 9. Germline loops: CDR1 MNHEY, CDR2 SMNVEV (reference sequence). CDR3 length equals 13 residues. The CDR3 is CATKLTGRETQYF. The DNA for the CDR3 is TGTGCCACCAAACTGACAGGGAGAGAGACCCAGTACTTC.

Only a few counts were recorded for this clonotype. The chain is built from TRBV7-9 and TRBJ2-7; TRBD2 is a possible D gene (7 bases). The ends were cut back, 5 bases at V and 2 bases at J, with 16 bases in the middle. Germline V gene lookup returns CDR1 SEHNR and CDR2 FQNEAQ (reference sequence). This CDR3 spans 15 amino acids. The CDR3 is CASSQRSGGTYEQYF. CDR3 DNA sequence: TGTGCCAGCAGCCAACGATCGGGGGGCACCTACGAGCAGTACTTC. Complete variable domain (other parts from reference TRBV7-9 and TRBJ2-7): DTGVSQNPRHKITKRGQNVTFRCDPISEHNRLYWYRQTLGQGPEFLTYFQNEAQLEKSRLLSDRFSAERPKGSFSTLEIQRTEQGDSAMYLCASSQRSGGTYEQYFGPGTRLTVT.

This clonotype was counted ten times or more. The chain recombines TRBV7-2 with TRBJ2-3; TRBD1 matches at 8 bases. The germline gives CDR1 SGHTA, CDR2 FQGNSA. Trimming took 5 bases from V and 3 from J; bases not matched to a gene: 10. The CDR3 contains 16 residues. This CDR3 reads CASSPGGQGITDTQYF. CDR3 DNA sequence: TGTGCCAGCAGCCCCGGCGGACAGGGCATAACAGATACGCAGTATTTT.

This clonotype was seen many times. V gene TRBV25-1 combines with J gene TRBJ2-5; TRBD1 or TRBD2 may be the D gene (5 bases each). CDR1 MGHDK and CDR2 SYGVNS come from the germline V gene. The CDR3 is 16 residues long. Trimming left V 5 bases short and J 2 bases short, with 18 bases between. CDR3 DNA sequence: TGTGCCAGCAGTTCAGGGTTCGGGAACCCACAAGAGACCCAGTACTTC. It translates to CASSSGFGNPQETQYF. Using reference TRBV25-1 and TRBJ2-5 for the parts outside the CDR3, the full variable domain is EADIYQTPRYLVIGTGKKITLECSQTMGHDKMYWYQQDPGMELHLIHYSYGVNSTEKGDLSSESTVSRIRTEHFPLTLESARPSHTSQYLCASSSGFGNPQETQYFGPGTRLLVL.

This clonotype was counted many times. The chain uses TRBV11-1 and TRBJ2-5; no reliable D call. The CDR3 has 14 amino acids. Trimming left V 3 bases short and J 9 bases short, with 17 bases between. The germline gives CDR1 SGHAT, CDR2 FQDESV (reference sequence). CDR3 sequence (DNA): TGTGCCAGCAGCTTGCTACGACCAACCGTCGCCCAGTACTTC. This encodes CASSLLRPTVAQYF. Combining the CDR3 with reference TRBV11-1 and TRBJ2-5 gives the whole variable domain EAEVAQSPRYKITEKSQAVAFWCDPISGHATLYWYRQILGQGPELLVQFQDESVVDDSQLPKDRFSAERLKGVDSTLKIQPAELGDSAMYLCASSLLRPTVAQYFGPGTRLLVL.

This clonotype was seen once. The genes are TRBV3-1 and TRBJ1-6, with a tentative D call TRBD1 (5 bases). Per the germline V gene, CDR1 is LGHDT and CDR2 is YNNKEL (reference sequence). V was shortened by 0 bases and J by 11 bases, with 11 bases between the two germline ends. The CDR3 is 14 residues long. This CDR3 is CASSQERGRTPLHF. CDR3 in DNA: TGTGCCAGCAGCCAAGAGCGGGGGAGAACACCCCTCCACTTT.

The chain links TRBV27 to TRBJ1-4; D may be TRBD1 (5 bases). Germline lookup yields CDR1 MNHEY and CDR2 SMNVEV (reference sequence). Trimming pared 1 base from V and 0 bases from J, leaving 15 bases between. This CDR3 comprises 18 residues. CDR3 sequence reads: CASSLYPGGATTNEKLFF. As DNA, the CDR3 is TGTGCCAGCAGTTTATATCCTGGAGGGGCGACAACTAATGAAAAACTGTTTTTT.

The chain carries TRBV11-3 and TRBJ2-1, with D perhaps matching TRBD1 (5 bases). CDR1 is SGHNT and CDR2 is YENEEA in the germline V gene. V shed 5 bases and J shed 2 bases, with 10 bases lying between them. The CDR3 has 14 amino acids. The CDR3 is CASSPAGPYNEQFF. The CDR3 DNA reads TGTGCCAGCAGCCCTGCAGGGCCCTACAATGAGCAGTTCTTC.

V and J are TRBV12-3 or TRBV12-4 and TRBJ2-3; 7 bases agree with TRBD2. This CDR3 is 18 amino acids long. V shed 5 bases, J shed 4 bases, and the junction held 18 bases outside the gene matches. The DNA of the CDR3 is TGTGCCAGCAGTCTTAGGGCTAGCGGACTTTATAGCGCAGATACGCAGTATTTT. It is translated as CASSLRASGLYSADTQYF.

CDR3 DNA sequence: TGCAGCGTCCTGACAGGGGGCGATGGCTACACCTTC. Encoded protein: CSVLTGGDGYTF. This chain connects TRBV29-1 to TRBJ1-2, with TRBD1 identical over 10 bases. The V segment lost 6 bases and the J segment 6 bases; nucleotides outside the gene matches: 4. Germline V gene lookup returns CDR1 SQVTM and CDR2 ANQGSEA. This CDR3 spans 12 amino acids.

This clonotype has just one count. The junction departs from the called germline gene at one end, perhaps through a read error. J is TRBJ2-7 and V is TRBV28, with D perhaps matching TRBD2 (6 bases). The CDR3 has 15 residues. The germline V gene has CDR1 MDHEN and CDR2 SYDVKM. CDR3 sequence: CTSSTPGREVHEQYF. CDR3 coding DNA: TGTACCAGCTCTACTCCGGGCAGGGAGGTCCACGAGCAGTACTTC.